A selection of T cell receptor beta chains follows, all from one sample in a study of OX40 agonist ivuxolimab in advanced cancers. Assay: immunoSEQ multiplex PCR; the TCRdb copy retains only in-frame clones and omits some. This table holds tens of thousands of clones, around 88% found once. The sequences come from CD4+ or CD8+ T cells sorted from blood, collected in a trial of the OX40 agonist ivuxolimab. The receptor source for this set is an adult with an advanced solid tumor such as melanoma, head and neck, liver or kidney cancer. Both conserved end residues are part of each CDR3. The D gene is left open where the match is weak. A clone size is listed for some rows: how often the clone was seen (once, few, many), or a class if it is expanded.

TRBJ2-5,-,TRBV28,-,CASSFIAGLGEVGEETQYF,TGTGCCAGCAGTTTTATCGCTGGGCTAGGGGAGGTTGGGGAAGAGACCCAGTACTTC
TRBJ2-7,-,TRBV5-1,TRBD1,CASRYQGAGEQYF,TGCGCCAGCAGATACCAGGGGGCGGGGGAGCAGTACTTC
TRBJ2-2,-,TRBV28,-,CASSSVGWEANTGELFF,TGTGCCAGCAGTTCGGTCGGATGGGAGGCGAACACCGGGGAGCTGTTTTTT
TRBJ2-7,once,TRBV28,TRBD1,CASRFEGAGEQYF,TGTGCCAGCAGGTTTGAGGGGGCCGGCGAGCAGTACTTC
TRBJ2-3,-,TRBV6-5,-,CASSYRSTDTQYF,TGTGCCAGCAGTTATCGCAGCACAGATACGCAGTATTTT
TRBJ1-1,-,TRBV5-1,-,CASSLDTGKGTEAFF,TGCGCCAGCAGCTTGGACACGGGGAAGGGCACTGAAGCTTTCTTT
TRBJ2-2,-,TRBV15,TRBD1,CATSSRTGGYTGELFF,TGTGCCACCAGCAGCCGGACAGGGGGCTACACCGGGGAGCTGTTTTTT
TRBJ2-5,-,TRBV28,TRBD1,CASSLLWDRDPSETQYF,TGTGCCAGCAGTTTACTCTGGGACAGGGACCCGTCAGAGACCCAGTACTTC
TRBJ2-1,-,TRBV27,-,CASSSGSSYNEQFF,TGTGCCAGCTCATCCGGGAGCTCCTACAATGAGCAGTTCTTC
TRBJ2-2,-,TRBV28,-,CAGMVKNTGELFF,TGTGCCGGTATGGTTAAGAACACCGGGGAGCTGTTTTTT
TRBJ1-3,-,TRBV4-1,-,CASSPGVPSGNTIYF,TGCGCCAGCAGCCCAGGGGTTCCCTCTGGAAACACCATATATTTT
TRBJ2-3,-,TRBV7-9,TRBD2,CASSLGGTSGPSTDTQYF,TGTGCCAGCAGCTTAGGGGGGACTAGCGGACCTAGCACAGATACGCAGTATTTT
TRBJ2-7,-,TRBV28,-,CASSLIPAVVNEQYF,TGTGCCAGCAGTTTAATCCCGGCGGTTGTCAACGAGCAGTACTTC
TRBJ1-4,-,TRBV7-6,-,CASSLVGGDEKLFF,TGTGCCAGCAGCTTGGTAGGTGGTGATGAAAAACTGTTTTTT
TRBJ2-5,-,TRBV7-9,TRBD1,CASSWGQTGETQYF,TGTGCCAGCAGCTGGGGACAGACAGGGGAGACCCAGTACTTC
TRBJ1-2,-,TRBV5-4,TRBD1,CASSVEGYAGGSVNYGYTF,TGTGCCAGCAGCGTTGAGGGGTACGCAGGGGGCTCGGTTAACTATGGCTACACCTTC
TRBJ2-1,-,TRBV27,-,CASSPSEGINEQFF,TGTGCCAGCAGTCCGAGTGAAGGGATCAATGAGCAGTTCTTC
TRBJ2-7,-,TRBV27,TRBD2,CASSLRTSGRDYEQYF,TGTGCCAGCAGTTTAAGGACTAGCGGGAGGGATTACGAGCAGTACTTC
TRBJ2-7,-,TRBV27,-,CASSRKERFYEQYF,TGTGCCAGCAGCCGAAAGGAAAGATTCTACGAGCAGTACTTC
TRBJ2-1,-,TRBV7-8,TRBD1,CASSLPGQGGNEQFF,TGTGCCAGCAGCTTACCGGGACAGGGAGGGAATGAGCAGTTCTTC
TRBJ2-3,once,TRBV7-3,-,CASRRAGGSGTDTQYF,TGTGCCAGCAGGAGGGCCGGTGGTAGCGGCACAGATACGCAGTATTTT
TRBJ2-7,-,TRBV29-1,-,CSAKDSSEQYF,TGCAGCGCAAAAGACAGTAGCGAGCAGTACTTC
TRBJ1-1,-,TRBV29-1,-,CSTLDTEAFF,TGCAGCACCTTGGACACTGAAGCTTTCTTT
TRBJ2-1,-,TRBV4-2,TRBD2,CASSQDRSGTSGLNEQFF,TGTGCCAGCAGCCAAGATAGGTCGGGGACTAGCGGGTTGAATGAGCAGTTCTTC
TRBJ2-7,-,TRBV27,TRBD2,CASSPISTGGTYEQYF,TGTGCCAGCAGTCCCATTTCCACGGGAGGGACCTACGAGCAGTACTTC
TRBJ2-2,-,TRBV7-9,TRBD2,CASRMGLAGGPNTGELFF,TGTGCCAGCAGGATGGGGCTAGCGGGAGGCCCAAACACCGGGGAGCTGTTTTTT
TRBJ1-5,-,TRBV7-8,-,CASSPDGDQPQHF,TGTGCCAGCAGCCCAGACGGGGATCAGCCCCAGCATTTT
TRBJ1-5,-,TRBV13,-,CASSFSGEGQPQHF,TGTGCCAGCAGCTTCTCAGGGGAGGGTCAGCCCCAGCATTTT
TRBJ2-1,-,TRBV27,-,CASSKRGELSYNEQFF,TGTGCCAGCAGCAAACGAGGTGAACTCTCCTACAATGAGCAGTTCTTC
TRBJ2-5,-,TRBV28,TRBD1,CASSLFRDSQYF,TGTGCCAGCAGTTTATTTAGGGACAGTCAGTACTTC
TRBJ1-2,once,TRBV27,-,CASSLTGKDGYTF,TGTGCCAGCAGTTTAACAGGGAAAGACGGCTACACCTTC
TRBJ1-1,few,TRBV19,-,CATEGGGEAFF,TGTGCCACGGAGGGGGGCGGTGAAGCTTTCTTT
TRBJ1-1,few,TRBV28,-,CVSCGKNGVNTEAFF,TGTGTCAGCTGCGGAAAAAACGGGGTGAACACTGAAGCTTTCTTT
TRBJ2-7,-,TRBV30,-,CAWGGTYEQYF,TGTGCCTGGGGGGGGACCTACGAGCAGTACTTC
TRBJ2-5,-,TRBV5-6,TRBD1,CASSGGQGGETQYF,TGTGCCAGCAGCGGAGGACAGGGTGGAGAGACCCAGTACTTC
TRBJ2-1,-,TRBV10-2,-,CASTSLSGALDEQFF,TGCGCCAGCACCTCCCTGTCGGGAGCTCTCGATGAGCAGTTCTTC
TRBJ2-7,-,TRBV7-2,-,CASSATTSYEQYF,TGTGCCAGCAGCGCGACTACCTCCTACGAGCAGTACTTC
TRBJ2-1,few,TRBV5-1,-,CASKGDLDNEQFF,TGCGCCAGCAAGGGGGACCTTGACAATGAGCAGTTCTTC
TRBJ2-7,-,TRBV14,TRBD2,CASSQEIGLALYEQYF,TGTGCCAGCAGCCAAGAAATAGGACTAGCGCTCTACGAGCAGTACTTC
TRBJ2-7,-,TRBV11-2,TRBD1,CASSWDRRSGGLYEQYF,TGTGCCAGCAGCTGGGACAGGCGTAGCGGTGGCCTCTACGAGCAGTACTTC
TRBJ2-1,-,TRBV4-1,-,CASSQDLGYNEQFF,TGCGCCAGCAGCCAAGATCTCGGTTACAATGAGCAGTTCTTC
TRBJ2-7,-,TRBV7-2,-,CASSSPGEQYF,TGTGCCAGCAGCTCACCGGGGGAGCAGTACTTC